This passage covers 21 T cell receptor beta chains from one sample sequenced in a study of CD8 T cells in ankylosing spondylitis. MiXCR, applied by TCRdb to the 5' RACE reads, yields one record per CDR3 protein. The repertoire holds 200,000 to 300,000 distinct CDR3 sequences, with 8% to 9.5% as singletons. The sample consisted of blood, either unsorted or a sorted T cell fraction (not recorded which). Receptors originate from a male donor with ankylosing spondylitis or in good health (not recorded which).

This clonotype was picked up many times. This chain links TRBV5-1 with TRBJ2-1, with TRBD2 as a possible D gene (6 bases). The CDR3 runs to 14 residues. Germline CDR1 is SGHRS and CDR2 is YFSETQ. V lost 4 bases to trimming and J lost 8 bases, with 16 bases between them. CDR3 residues: CASSPLASEYEQFF. Here the CDR3 DNA reads TGCGCCAGCAGCCCCTTGGCTAGCGAGTATGAGCAGTTCTTC.

This clonotype was counted at least ten times. The V and J genes are TRBV6-5 and TRBJ1-6; TRBD1 might be the D (6 bases). Germline assignment: CDR1 MNHEY and CDR2 SVGAGI. The CDR3 has 16 residues. V lost 0 bases, J lost 6 bases, and 12 bases lay in between. Here the CDR3 reads CASSYSPGQINSPLHF. CDR3 in DNA: TGTGCCAGCAGTTACTCCCCCGGACAGATTAATTCACCCCTCCACTTT.

In its sample, this clonotype was seen many times. The chain links TRBV10-2 to TRBJ1-1, with a possible D match to TRBD1 (5 bases). The CDR3 is 12 residues long. The V gene lost 10 bases and the J gene lost 4 bases, with 13 bases spanning the gap. Germline CDR1 reads WSHSY; CDR2 reads SAAADI. CDR3: CATAGGSTEAFF. CDR3 DNA sequence: TGCGCCACGGCCGGGGGGAGCACTGAAGCTTTCTTT.

This clonotype was observed once. The rearrangement joins TRBV5-6 to TRBJ1-1; the D gene is possibly TRBD1 (5 bases). Germline V gene lookup returns CDR1 SGHDT and CDR2 YYEEEE. The CDR3 is 14 residues long. The germline V and J ends were trimmed by 9 bases and 2 bases, with 17 bases remaining between them. CDR3 DNA sequence: TGTGCCATGAGCCCTGGGGCAATCAACACTGAAGCTTTCTTT. Encoded protein: CAMSPGAINTEAFF.

There are many counts of this clonotype. The chain employs TRBV20-1 and TRBJ2-2; D is undetermined. Per the germline V gene, CDR1 is DFQATT and CDR2 is SNEGSKA (reference sequence). The length of the CDR3 is 15 residues. Between the trimmed V and J ends, which lost 3 bases and 0 bases, there was a span of 11 bases. The CDR3 DNA reads TGCAGTGCTAGTGGGGAAGATTCGAACACCGGGGAGCTGTTTTTT. It yields the protein CSASGEDSNTGELFF.

The chain combines TRBV7-2 with TRBJ2-1; either TRBD1 or TRBD2 may fit D (5 bases each). This CDR3 is 16 amino acids long. Trimming removed 5 bases from V and 0 bases from J, with 14 bases in between. Germline V CDR1 and CDR2: SGHTA, FQGNSA. CDR3 amino acids: CASSHRDPISYNEQFF. Here the CDR3 DNA reads TGTGCCAGCAGCCACCGGGACCCTATCTCCTACAATGAGCAGTTCTTC.

This clonotype was seen many times. V and J are TRBV5-1 and TRBJ2-7, with 10 positions matching TRBD1. J was trimmed by 12 bases and V by 6 bases; bases with no gene match: 3. The CDR3 contains 10 residues. Per the germline V gene, CDR1 is SGHRS and CDR2 is YFSETQ. CDR3 loop: CASTTGGPYF. For the CDR3, the DNA is TGCGCCAGCACGACAGGGGGCCCGTACTTC.

This clonotype was seen more than once but under ten times. The rearrangement uses TRBV5-5 and TRBJ1-5; weak D call: TRBD1 (5 bases). This CDR3 region has 15 residues. From germline, CDR1 is SGHKS and CDR2 YYEKEE (reference sequence). V lost 5 bases, J lost 6 bases, and 18 bases lay in between. As DNA, the CDR3 is TGTGCCAGCAGACTTGGGGGTCAGGGTGGTCAGCCCCAGCATTTT. Its translation: CASRLGGQGGQPQHF.

This clonotype was recorded a few times. Germline and junction disagree at one end, which may indicate a read error. The chain joins TRBV3-1 to TRBJ2-1, with D perhaps TRBD1 (7 bases). Germline V gives CDR1 LGHDT, CDR2 YNNKEL (reference sequence). The length of the CDR3 is 15 residues. Written as DNA, the CDR3 is TGTGCCAGCAGCCAAGAAGGACTACGCCCAGGGGGGAGAGTCTTC. This codes for CASSQEGLRPGGRVF.

The J gene is TRBJ2-2, the V gene TRBV5-1; D gene uncertain. The CDR3 length is 16 residues. V was clipped by 1 base and J by 0 bases, with 10 bases between them. Germline loops: CDR1 SGHRS, CDR2 YFSETQ. Written as DNA, the CDR3 is TGCGCCAGCAGCTTGAATACAGTTTCGAACACCGGGGAGCTGTTTTTT. Protein product: CASSLNTVSNTGELFF.

In its sample, this clonotype was seen a few times. The chain has TRBV6-5 and TRBJ2-2; 8 bases line up with TRBD2. J gave up 13 bases and V 5 bases, and 6 bases lay outside the gene matches. CDR3 length: 12 amino acids. Germline V gene lookup returns CDR1 MNHEY and CDR2 SVGAGI. The CDR3 is CASSAGGVRLFF. As DNA, the CDR3 is TGTGCCAGCAGTGCCGGGGGGGTTCGGCTGTTTTTT.

This clonotype was picked up many times. V gene TRBV12-3 or TRBV12-4 combines with J gene TRBJ2-1; 15 nucleotides match TRBD2. V gave up 5 bases and J gave up 6 bases; unmatched junction bases: 8. The CDR3 spans 17 residues. CDR3: CASSPQGLAGGRNEQFF. The CDR3 DNA reads TGTGCCAGCAGTCCTCAAGGACTAGCGGGGGGGCGCAATGAGCAGTTCTTC.

This clonotype was recorded at least ten times. This sequence joins TRBV12-3 or TRBV12-4 and TRBJ2-7, with TRBD1 as a possible D gene (5 bases). V gave up 8 bases and J gave up 4 bases, with 12 bases separating them. This CDR3 is built from 12 residues. CDR3 DNA sequence: TGTGCCAGCTCCTCAGGGCCATACGAGCAGTACTTC. It codes for CASSSGPYEQYF.

This rearrangement joins TRBV5-1 to TRBJ1-1; D perhaps matches TRBD1 (5 bases). The V gene's germline CDR1 is SGHRS and CDR2 YFSETQ. This CDR3 has 15 amino acids. Trimming took off 0 bases at V and 4 bases at J, with 13 bases between the two ends. CDR3 nucleotides: TGCGCCAGCAGCTTGGCGGGGGAGGGGAGCACTGAAGCTTTCTTT. Translation gives CASSLAGEGSTEAFF.

This clonotype was counted only a few times. V gene TRBV4-3 combines with J gene TRBJ1-3, with D possibly TRBD1 on 5 matching bases. The CDR3 runs 14 residues. The germline V gene encodes CDR1 LGHNA and CDR2 YSLEER. The V and J ends lost 4 bases and 4 bases respectively, with 11 bases between them. This chain's CDR3 is CASSPTGGGNTIYF. In DNA, the CDR3 is TGCGCCAGCAGCCCCACTGGGGGAGGAAACACCATATATTTT.

This clonotype was recorded a few times. This rearrangement joins TRBV20-1 to TRBJ1-1; D is undetermined. The CDR3 covers 15 residues. Germline-derived CDR1 and CDR2 are DFQATT and SNEGSKA (reference sequence). Trimming removed 2 bases from V and 2 bases from J, with 15 bases in between. As DNA, the CDR3 is TGCAGTGCTAGAACCACAGCGGGGTACAACACTGAAGCTTTCTTT. This translates into CSARTTAGYNTEAFF.

This clonotype was seen at least ten times. J is TRBJ1-1 and V is TRBV5-1; D unresolved. CDR3 length: 11 amino acids. CDR1 is SGHRS and CDR2 is YFSETQ in the germline V gene. The V and J ends lost 0 bases and 8 bases respectively, with 5 bases between them. The CDR3 coding sequence is TGCGCCAGCAGCTTGGACAGAGAAGCTTTCTTT. The encoded protein is CASSLDREAFF.

This clonotype was counted between two and nine times. The chain links TRBV7-6 to TRBJ2-6, with 7 positions matching TRBD1. Germline values: CDR1 SGHVS, CDR2 FNYEAQ. V was clipped by 5 bases and J by 2 bases; unmatched bases: 6. The CDR3 totals 16 residues. The CDR3 reads CASSRNRGAGANVLTF. In DNA form, the CDR3 reads TGTGCCAGCAGCCGGAACAGGGGCGCTGGGGCCAACGTCCTGACTTTC.

This clonotype appeared a few times. CDR3 region: CASSPNSTSALRAGTQYF. The CDR3 nucleotides read TGTGCCAGCAGCCCAAACTCGACTAGCGCCCTTCGGGCAGGGACGCAGTATTTT. This chain connects TRBV11-1 to TRBJ2-3, with 8 bases that match TRBD2. Per germline, CDR1 SGHAT and CDR2 FQDESV (reference sequence). The CDR3 is made up of 18 amino acids. Trimming cost V 5 bases and J 9 bases; bases outside gene matches: 22.

This clonotype occurred a few times. The V and J genes are TRBV20-1 and TRBJ2-7, with 7 bases lining up with TRBD1. The CDR3 has 15 amino acids. Germline CDR1 reads DFQATT; CDR2 reads SNEGSKA (reference sequence). Losses at the gene ends were 0 bases for V and 3 bases for J; bases not matched to a gene: 8. CDR3 loop: CSARDQATGRYEQYF. DNA of the CDR3: TGCAGTGCTAGAGACCAAGCGACAGGGCGCTACGAGCAGTACTTC.

There are a few counts of this clonotype. This chain joins TRBV5-5 and TRBJ2-3; 9 positions match TRBD1. The length of the CDR3 is 14 residues. V dropped 7 bases and J dropped 1; count of bases not matched to a gene: 4. CDR1 is SGHKS and CDR2 is YYEKEE in the germline V gene (reference sequence). CDR3 region: CASFRDRGTDTQYF. Written as DNA, the CDR3 is TGTGCCAGCTTCCGGGACAGGGGCACAGATACGCAGTATTTT.